This T cell receptor (beta chain) is from a study of T cell changes during pregnancy in multiple sclerosis. CDR3 length equals 15 residues. Germline V gene data show CDR1 as MDHEN and CDR2 as SYDVKM. V was clipped by 3 bases and J by 6 bases, with 15 bases between them. Only in-frame clones appear in the TCRdb table, and some are missing; sequencing was by immunoSEQ multiplex PCR. The sample holds 56,000 or so clones, around 92% seen once. This TCR was sampled from a female donor with multiple sclerosis, enrolled in a pregnancy study. Sequencing used CD4+ T cells from peripheral blood mononuclear cells, obtained in the third trimester of pregnancy. The genes are TRBV28 and TRBJ1-5; D is possibly TRBD1 (6 bases). CDR3 nucleotide sequence: TGTGCCAGCAGTTTTCGGGGAAGGGGGGGTCAGCCCCAGCATTTT. As protein: CASSFRGRGGQPQHF. Complete variable domain (other parts from reference TRBV28 and TRBJ1-5): DVKVTQSSRYLVKRTGEKVFLECVQDMDHENMFWYRQDPGLGLRLIYFSYDVKMKEKGDIPEGYSVSREKKERFSLILESASTNQTSMYLCASSFRGRGGQPQHFGDGTRLSIL.